The clone carrying this T cell receptor beta chain was seen once. What it recognizes is unknown. This sample is part of a study of a mutant IDH1 vaccine in newly diagnosed glioma. In the study overall: Once 4-6 weeks had passed after radiotherapy alone, vaccination started, or it started with temozolomide cycles.

From germline, CDR1 is SGHDN and CDR2 FVKESK. CDR3 length: 15 amino acids. Deletions cut 1 base from V and 7 bases from J, with 11 bases between. Assay: immunoSEQ multiplex PCR; the TCRdb copy retains only in-frame clones and omits some. This table has tens of thousands of clones, 60% to 85% appearing once. Time point given: week 23, last vaccination. Each dose delivered 300 ug of mutant IDH1 20-mer peptide subcutaneously with imiquimod. The source material was PBMCs, sampled from a glioma patient whose treatment included an IDH1 peptide vaccine. The receptor comes from a woman aged 40-49 years with glioma. Some clones in this sample may be carry-over from other donors' samples. The chain joins TRBV14 to TRBJ1-6; unclear D gene. The CDR3 here is CASSQAEGRNSPLHF. CDR3 coding DNA: TGTGCCAGCAGCCAAGCAGAGGGTCGGAATTCACCCCTCCACTTT.